This is a list of T cell receptor beta chains from one sample in a study of cytomegalovirus exposure and HLA in healthy donors. The method was immunoSEQ multiplex PCR; TCRdb's version includes in-frame clones alone and lacks a portion of them. Of approximately 140,000 clones in the sample, 79% were seen once. Input material: PBMCs. These receptors originate from a human donor in good health. Both conserved end residues are part of each CDR3. Each record gives: V gene, J gene, CDR3 protein.

TRBV11-2	TRBJ2-7	CASSFGRTSGFSYEQYF
TRBV4-1	TRBJ2-3	CASSQGISSPTDTQYF
TRBV7-6	TRBJ2-1	CASSLGLAGPNEQFF
TRBV6-1	TRBJ1-6	CASSEPRQGANYNSPLHF
TRBV18	TRBJ2-6	CASSPLRRQGAQPGANVLTF
TRBV4-1	TRBJ2-1	CASSHLKRATYNEQFF
TRBV6-5	TRBJ2-2	CASRGLGKNTGELFF
TRBV29-1	TRBJ1-1	CSGKDSNTEAFF
TRBV15	TRBJ2-1	CATSRDRGGSEQFF
TRBV5-1	TRBJ2-3	CASSLQGARGDTQYF
TRBV4-2	TRBJ2-7	CASSQIGLAVSYEQYF
TRBV11-3	TRBJ2-1	CASSLDGTSAYNEQFF
TRBV4-3	TRBJ2-4	CASSQDPGRDIQYF
TRBV28	TRBJ2-7	CASRPPRTGQYEQYF
TRBV2	TRBJ2-2	CASSGQRSTGELFF
TRBV6-1	TRBJ2-7	CATGVRGVSYEQYF
TRBV19	TRBJ2-1	CATSIAALYNEQFF
TRBV14	TRBJ1-2	CASSQGDRPQGGYTF
TRBV4-2	TRBJ2-3	CASSTRQGVADTQYF
TRBV5-1	TRBJ2-7	CASSQGDRKYEVVGKYEQYF
TRBV6-6	TRBJ2-1	CASSYPGQVDEQFF
TRBV11-3	TRBJ2-1	CASNPGQEENEQFF
TRBV28	TRBJ1-6	CASSLQGSSYNSPLHF
TRBV10-1	TRBJ1-5	CASSGDRTVQPQHF
TRBV5-6	TRBJ2-7	CASSVQGRASYEQYF
TRBV11-2	TRBJ2-7	CASSFSSVSSYEQYF
TRBV27	TRBJ1-1	CASSLMKVAGGNTEAFF
TRBV7-2	TRBJ2-1	CASSLVGDRGYNEQFF
TRBV7-3	TRBJ2-1	CASSLNPGLAVHYIGYNEQFF
TRBV7-9	TRBJ1-1	CASSLTGGTEAFF
TRBV6-6	TRBJ1-6	CASSSVVASPLHF
TRBV7-9	TRBJ2-5	CASSKRGQETQYF
TRBV13	TRBJ1-1	CASSLEGQGEVGTEAFF
TRBV7-2	TRBJ2-3	CASSLQLDTQYF
TRBV5-1	TRBJ2-7	CASSLVQGFEQYF
TRBV19	TRBJ1-1	CASSIIGGGRTEAFF
TRBV7-8	TRBJ1-5	CASSQIGTANQPQHF
TRBV30	TRBJ1-6	CAWSVGTGGWGPLHF
TRBV25-1	TRBJ1-6	CASSESGRGMNSPLHF
TRBV2	TRBJ2-7	CASSVRTGAYEQYF
TRBV7-9	TRBJ1-1	CASRNTDLNTEAFF